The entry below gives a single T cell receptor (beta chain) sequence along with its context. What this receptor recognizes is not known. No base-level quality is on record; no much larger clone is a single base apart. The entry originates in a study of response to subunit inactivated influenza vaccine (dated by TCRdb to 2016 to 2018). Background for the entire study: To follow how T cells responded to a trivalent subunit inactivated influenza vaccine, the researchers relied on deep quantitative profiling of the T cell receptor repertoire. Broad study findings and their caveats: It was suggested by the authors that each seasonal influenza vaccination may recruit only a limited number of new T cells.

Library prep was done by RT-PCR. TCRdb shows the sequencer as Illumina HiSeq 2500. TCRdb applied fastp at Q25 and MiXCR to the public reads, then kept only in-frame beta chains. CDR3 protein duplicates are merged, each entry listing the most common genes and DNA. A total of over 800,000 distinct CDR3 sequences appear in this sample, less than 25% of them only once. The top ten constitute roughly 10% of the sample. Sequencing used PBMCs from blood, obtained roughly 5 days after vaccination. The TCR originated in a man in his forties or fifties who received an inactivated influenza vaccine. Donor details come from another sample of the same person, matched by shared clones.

Read as DNA, the sequence is TGCAGTGCTAGAAGGAGTAGAGGGGAGCTGTTTTTT. This yields the protein CSARRSRGELFF. The chain is assembled from TRBV20-1 and TRBJ2-2, with the D segment identity uncertain. The cysteine opens and the phenylalanine closes a CDR3 of 12 amino acids. Only CDR3 DNA is held: 36 bases, read in frame from base 1. Deletion took 2 bases off V and 8 bases off J, with a span of 9 bases between the germline ends. The germline V gene (reference sequence) provides CDR1 DFQATT and CDR2 SNEGSKA.